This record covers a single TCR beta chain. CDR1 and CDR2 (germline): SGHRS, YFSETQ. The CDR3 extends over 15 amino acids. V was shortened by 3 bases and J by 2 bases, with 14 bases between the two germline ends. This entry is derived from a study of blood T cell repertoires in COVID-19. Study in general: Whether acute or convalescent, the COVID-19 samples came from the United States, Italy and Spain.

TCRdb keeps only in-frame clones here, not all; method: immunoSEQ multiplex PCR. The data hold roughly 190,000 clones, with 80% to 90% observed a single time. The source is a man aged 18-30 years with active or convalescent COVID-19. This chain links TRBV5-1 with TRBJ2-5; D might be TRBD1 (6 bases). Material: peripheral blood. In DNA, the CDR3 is TGCGCCAGCAGCTATCAAGGGACACTACAAGAGACCCAGTACTTC. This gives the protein CASSYQGTLQETQYF.